This T cell receptor beta chain was profiled in a study of cytomegalovirus exposure and HLA in healthy donors. The PCR contained 60 Vbeta and 13 Jbeta primers. Data came from immunoSEQ multiplex PCR; TCRdb stores just in-frame clones and leaves some out. The repertoire includes roughly 200,000 clones, around 89% of them detected once, and approximately 1% sits in the top ten. The CDR3 length is 17 residues. In germline, CDR1 is MGHDK, CDR2 SYGVNS. V lost 1 base to trimming and J lost 1 base, with 14 bases between them. Material: PBMCs. This sequence originates from a woman aged 18-35 years in good health and CMV-seronegative. The rearrangement links TRBV25-1 to TRBJ1-3; no clear D gene. The CDR3 loop is CASSESGVGLSGNTIYF. The CDR3 region has the DNA TGTGCCAGCAGTGAATCGGGAGTTGGACTGTCTGGAAACACCATATATTTT.